This T cell receptor beta chain was identified in a study of cytomegalovirus exposure and HLA in healthy donors. The study, taken as a whole, reports: Later, an analysis found that common viral pathogens appeared to be linked with several of the most significant clusters.

This CDR3 is built from 13 residues. Germline V gene sequence: CDR1 PRHDT, CDR2 FYEKMQ (reference sequence). Trimming cost V 9 bases and J 1 base, with 13 bases left between them. Worth noting for this clone: The antigen is unknown.

PCR was performed using 60 Vbeta and 13 Jbeta primers. TCRdb keeps only in-frame clones here, not all; method: immunoSEQ multiplex PCR. The data contain approximately 180,000 clones, 81% of them seen just once; the ten biggest clones take up less than 2%. This clonotype was obtained from a man aged 18 to 29 in good health and CMV-seronegative. Specimen: PBMCs. The V gene is TRBV13, the J gene TRBJ2-7; the D gene is possibly TRBD1 (6 bases). The CDR3 protein is CASSRDTSYEQYF. CDR3 nucleotide sequence: TGTGCCAGTAGCCGGGACACATCCTACGAGCAGTACTTC.